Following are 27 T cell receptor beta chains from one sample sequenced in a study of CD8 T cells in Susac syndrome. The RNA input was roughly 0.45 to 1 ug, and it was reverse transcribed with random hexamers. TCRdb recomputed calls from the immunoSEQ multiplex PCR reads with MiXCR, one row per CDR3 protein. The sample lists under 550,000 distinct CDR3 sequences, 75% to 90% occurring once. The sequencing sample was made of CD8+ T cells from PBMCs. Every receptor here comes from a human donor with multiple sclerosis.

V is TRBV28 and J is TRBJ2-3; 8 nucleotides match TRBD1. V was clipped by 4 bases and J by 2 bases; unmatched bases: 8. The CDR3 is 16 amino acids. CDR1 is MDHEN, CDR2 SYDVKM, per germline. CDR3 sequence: CASSSSGQAFTDTQYF. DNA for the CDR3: TGTGCCAGCAGTTCATCGGGACAGGCTTTCACAGATACGCAGTATTTT.

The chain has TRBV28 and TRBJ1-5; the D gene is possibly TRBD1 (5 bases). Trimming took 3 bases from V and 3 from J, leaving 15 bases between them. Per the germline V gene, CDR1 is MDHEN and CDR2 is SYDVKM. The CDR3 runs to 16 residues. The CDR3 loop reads CASSFIAGWNNQPQHF. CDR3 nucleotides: TGTGCCAGCAGTTTCATAGCAGGGTGGAACAATCAGCCCCAGCATTTT.

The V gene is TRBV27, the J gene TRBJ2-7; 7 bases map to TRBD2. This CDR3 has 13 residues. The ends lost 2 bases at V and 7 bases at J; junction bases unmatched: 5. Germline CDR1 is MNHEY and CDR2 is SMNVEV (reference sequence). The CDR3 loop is CASSLAGVGEQYF. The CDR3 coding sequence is TGTGCCAGCAGTTTAGCGGGAGTGGGAGAGCAGTACTTC.

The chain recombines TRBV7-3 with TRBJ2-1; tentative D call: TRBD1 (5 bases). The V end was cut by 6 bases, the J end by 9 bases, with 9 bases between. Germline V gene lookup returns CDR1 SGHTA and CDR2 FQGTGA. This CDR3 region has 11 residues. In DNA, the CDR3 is TGTGCCAGCAGTTCAGGGTCTGAGCAGTTCTTC. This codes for CASSSGSEQFF.

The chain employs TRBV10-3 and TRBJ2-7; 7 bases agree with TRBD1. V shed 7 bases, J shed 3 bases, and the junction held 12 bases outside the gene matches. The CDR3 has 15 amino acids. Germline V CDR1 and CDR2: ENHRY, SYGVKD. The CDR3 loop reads CAITAGTEAFYEQYF. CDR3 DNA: TGTGCCATCACCGCCGGGACAGAGGCTTTCTACGAGCAGTACTTC.

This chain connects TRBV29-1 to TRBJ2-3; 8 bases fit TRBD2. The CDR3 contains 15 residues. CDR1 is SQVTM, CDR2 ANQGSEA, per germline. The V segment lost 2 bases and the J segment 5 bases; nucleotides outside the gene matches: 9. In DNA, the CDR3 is TGCAGCGTTGAATTATCGGGGGGGGCCGTAGATACGCAGTATTTT. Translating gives CSVELSGGAVDTQYF.

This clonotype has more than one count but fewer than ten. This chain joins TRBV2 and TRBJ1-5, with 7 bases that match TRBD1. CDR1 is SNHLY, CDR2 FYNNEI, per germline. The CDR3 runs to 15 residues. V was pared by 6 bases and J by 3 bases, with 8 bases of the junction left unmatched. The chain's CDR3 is CASRGGTEINQPQHF. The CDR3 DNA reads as TGTGCCAGCAGGGGGGGGACAGAGATCAATCAGCCCCAGCATTTT.

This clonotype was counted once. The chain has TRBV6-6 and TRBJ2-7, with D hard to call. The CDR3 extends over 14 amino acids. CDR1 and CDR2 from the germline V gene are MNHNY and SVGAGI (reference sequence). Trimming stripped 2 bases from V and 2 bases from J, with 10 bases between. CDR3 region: CASSYTTEAYEQYF. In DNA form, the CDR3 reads TGTGCCAGCAGTTACACCACAGAAGCCTACGAGCAGTACTTC.

The CDR3 protein is CAISEEGQTQYF. For the CDR3, the DNA is TGTGCCATCAGTGAGGAGGGACAGACCCAGTACTTC. The rearrangement joins TRBV10-3 to TRBJ2-5; D tentatively fits TRBD1 or TRBD2 (5 bases each). V lost 2 bases and J 6 bases, leaving 7 bases between the germline ends. This CDR3 spans 12 amino acids. Germline values: CDR1 ENHRY, CDR2 SYGVKD.

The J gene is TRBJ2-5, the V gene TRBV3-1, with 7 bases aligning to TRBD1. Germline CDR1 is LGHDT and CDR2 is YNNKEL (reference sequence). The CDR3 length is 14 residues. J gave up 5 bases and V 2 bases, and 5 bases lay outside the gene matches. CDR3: CASSQRGPRETQYF. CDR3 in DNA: TGTGCCAGCAGCCAAAGGGGGCCCCGCGAGACCCAGTACTTC.

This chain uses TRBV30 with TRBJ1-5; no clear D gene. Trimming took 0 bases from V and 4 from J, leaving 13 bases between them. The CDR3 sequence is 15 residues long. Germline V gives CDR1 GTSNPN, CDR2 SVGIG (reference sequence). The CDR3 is CAWSVRFARNQPQHF. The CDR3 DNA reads TGTGCCTGGAGTGTACGGTTCGCCAGGAATCAGCCCCAGCATTTT.

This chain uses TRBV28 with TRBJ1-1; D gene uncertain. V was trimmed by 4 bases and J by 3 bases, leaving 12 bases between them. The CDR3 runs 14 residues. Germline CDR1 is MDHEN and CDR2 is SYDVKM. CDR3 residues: CASSSHPGYTEAFF. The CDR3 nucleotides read TGTGCCAGCAGTTCCCATCCAGGCTACACTGAAGCTTTCTTT.

CDR3 sequence: CSASEAGGLSSYEQYF. DNA for the CDR3: TGCAGTGCTAGTGAAGCGGGGGGGTTGAGCTCCTACGAGCAGTACTTC. The rearrangement uses TRBV20-1 and TRBJ2-7, with 10 bases fitting TRBD2. Germline lookup yields CDR1 DFQATT and CDR2 SNEGSKA (reference sequence). The V gene end was trimmed by 3 bases and the J gene end by 0 bases; junction bases not matched to a gene: 8. The CDR3 runs 16 residues.

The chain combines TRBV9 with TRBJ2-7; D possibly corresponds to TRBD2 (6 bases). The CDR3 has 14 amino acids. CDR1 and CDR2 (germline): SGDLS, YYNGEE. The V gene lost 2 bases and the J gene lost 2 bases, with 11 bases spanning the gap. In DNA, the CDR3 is TGTGCCAGCAGCGTTGGGACTTTTCCCTACGAGCAGTACTTC. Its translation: CASSVGTFPYEQYF. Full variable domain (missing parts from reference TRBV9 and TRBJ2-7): DSGVTQTPKHLITATGQRVTLRCSPRSGDLSVYWYQQSLDQGLQFLIQYYNGEERAKGNILERFSAQQFPDLHSELNLSSLELGDSALYFCASSVGTFPYEQYFGPGTRLTVT.

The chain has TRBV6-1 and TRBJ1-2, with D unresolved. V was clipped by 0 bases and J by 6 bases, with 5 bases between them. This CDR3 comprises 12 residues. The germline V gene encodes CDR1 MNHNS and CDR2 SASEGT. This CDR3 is CASSEASHGYTF. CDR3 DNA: TGTGCCAGCAGTGAAGCAAGTCATGGCTACACCTTC.

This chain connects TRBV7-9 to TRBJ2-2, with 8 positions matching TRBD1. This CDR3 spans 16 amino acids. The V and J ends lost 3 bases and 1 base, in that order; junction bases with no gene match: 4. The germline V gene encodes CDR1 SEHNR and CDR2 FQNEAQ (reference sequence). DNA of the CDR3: TGTGCCAGCAGCTTCCGACAGGGGCAGAACACCGGGGAGCTGTTTTTT. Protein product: CASSFRQGQNTGELFF.

DNA for the CDR3: TGCGCCAGCAGTGATTTGATCAATCAGCCCCAGCATTTT. It yields the protein CASSDLINQPQHF. The chain is built from TRBV10-2 and TRBJ1-5; D gene uncertain. CDR1 and CDR2 from the germline V gene are WSHSY and SAAADI. Trimming cost V 3 bases and J 3 bases, with 6 bases left between them. CDR3 length: 13 residues.

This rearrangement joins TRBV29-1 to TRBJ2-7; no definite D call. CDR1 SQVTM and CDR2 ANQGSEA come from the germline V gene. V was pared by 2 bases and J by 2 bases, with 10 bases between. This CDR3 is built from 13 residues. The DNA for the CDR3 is TGCAGCGTTGAAATCGCCGGACCCTACGAGCAGTACTTC. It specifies CSVEIAGPYEQYF.

CDR3 bases: TGTGCCAGCAGTTTAGATAGGAGGCAAGAGACCCAGTACTTC. Its protein product is CASSLDRRQETQYF. The chain uses TRBV27 and TRBJ2-5, with D perhaps TRBD2 (5 bases). V lost 2 bases and J lost 2, with 9 bases in between. CDR3 length: 14 residues. From germline, CDR1 is MNHEY and CDR2 SMNVEV (reference sequence).

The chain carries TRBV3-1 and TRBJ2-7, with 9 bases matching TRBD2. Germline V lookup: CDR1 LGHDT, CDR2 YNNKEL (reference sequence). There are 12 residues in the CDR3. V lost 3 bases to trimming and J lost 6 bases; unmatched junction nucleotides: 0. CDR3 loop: CASSQGLAEQYF. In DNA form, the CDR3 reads TGTGCCAGCAGCCAGGGACTAGCCGAGCAGTACTTC.

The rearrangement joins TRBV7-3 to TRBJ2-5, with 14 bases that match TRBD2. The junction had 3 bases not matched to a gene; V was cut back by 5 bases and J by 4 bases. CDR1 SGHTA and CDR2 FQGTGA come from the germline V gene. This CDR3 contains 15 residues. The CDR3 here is CASSKGLAGGETQYF. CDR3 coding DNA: TGTGCCAGCAGCAAAGGACTAGCGGGAGGAGAGACCCAGTACTTC.

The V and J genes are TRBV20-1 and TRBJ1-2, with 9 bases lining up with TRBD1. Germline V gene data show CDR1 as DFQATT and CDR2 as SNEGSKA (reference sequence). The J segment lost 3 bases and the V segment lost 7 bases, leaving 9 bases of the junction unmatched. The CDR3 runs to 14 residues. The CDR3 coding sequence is TGCAGTGGGGTCGGACGACAGGGGGACTATGGCTACACCTTC. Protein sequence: CSGVGRQGDYGYTF.

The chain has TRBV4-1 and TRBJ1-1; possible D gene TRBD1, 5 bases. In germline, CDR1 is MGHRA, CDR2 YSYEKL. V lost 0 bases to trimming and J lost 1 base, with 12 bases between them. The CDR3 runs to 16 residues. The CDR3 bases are TGCGCCAGCAGCCAAGATCAGGGCAGGGAGAACACTGAAGCTTTCTTT. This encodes CASSQDQGRENTEAFF.

CDR3 DNA sequence: TGTGCCAGCAGTGAAATGGACAGGTGGGATATCACAGATACGCAGTATTTT. Amino acid sequence: CASSEMDRWDITDTQYF. The chain is built from TRBV6-1 and TRBJ2-3, with 7 bases identical to TRBD1. Germline V gene data show CDR1 as MNHNS and CDR2 as SASEGT. The CDR3 covers 17 residues. The ends lost 2 bases at V and 2 bases at J; junction bases unmatched: 10.

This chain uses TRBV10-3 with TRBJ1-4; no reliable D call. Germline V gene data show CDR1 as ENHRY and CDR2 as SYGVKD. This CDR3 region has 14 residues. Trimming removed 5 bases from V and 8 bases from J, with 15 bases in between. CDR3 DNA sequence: TGTGCCATCAGTCAAGGAGGGTTTACCGAAAAACTGTTTTTT. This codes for CAISQGGFTEKLFF.

The CDR3 nucleotides read TGTGCCAGCAGTACGTTTCTCTCTGGGGCCAACGTCCTGACTTTC. Protein sequence: CASSTFLSGANVLTF. The chain is built from TRBV27 and TRBJ2-6; no reliable D call. The CDR3 consists of 15 residues. Trimming left V 5 bases short and J 0 bases short, with 8 bases between. From germline, CDR1 is MNHEY and CDR2 SMNVEV (reference sequence).

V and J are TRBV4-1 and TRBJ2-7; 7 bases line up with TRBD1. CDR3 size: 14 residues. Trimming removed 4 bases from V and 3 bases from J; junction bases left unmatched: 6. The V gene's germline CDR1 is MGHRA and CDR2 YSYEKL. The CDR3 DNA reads TGCGCCAGCAGCCTAATGGGACAGAACTACGAGCAGTACTTC. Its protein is CASSLMGQNYEQYF.